The sequence of this TCR beta chain was determined in a study of T-cell reconstitution after alpha-beta-depleted transplantation in children. Study-wide results and limits: Surviving recipient T cells and thymic progenitors accounted for the high day-60 TCRbeta diversity observed in some patients. At around two months after transplant, the alpha-beta T cells were reportedly derived from several hundred expanded clones that came from non-depleted graft cells. Newly made T cells mostly supplied T-cell counts and diversity one year after transplant.

There are a few counts of this clonotype. Antigen specificity is unknown. V lost 1 base and J lost 2; bases outside the gene matches: 7. The CDR3 runs to 16 residues. The germline V gene encodes CDR1 DFQATT and CDR2 SNEGSKA (reference sequence). The TCRbeta library incorporated unique molecular identifiers. TCRdb fed the PCR reads into MiXCR, producing one record per CDR3 protein. The sample carries tens of thousands of distinct CDR3 sequences, approximately 43% recorded once. The clonotype was recovered from a male patient younger than 18 who had a stem cell transplant for acute lymphoblastic leukemia, so the T cells may come from the graft donor. The gene calls are TRBV20-1 and TRBJ2-3, with 9 nucleotides matching TRBD1. Material: PBMCs, mostly from graft donor cells, obtained 360 days after TCRalphabeta/CD19-depleted stem cell transplant. The CDR3 here is CSARGTGTGNTDTQYF. CDR3 bases: TGCAGTGCTAGAGGCACCGGGACAGGGAACACAGATACGCAGTATTTT.